This T cell receptor beta chain came from a study of CD8 T cells in ankylosing spondylitis. V shed 11 bases and J shed 4 bases, with 17 bases lying between them. Germline CDR1 is LNHNV and CDR2 is YYDKDF (reference sequence). The CDR3 totals 14 residues. The authors made TCR beta libraries by quantitative 5'-RACE with molecular barcodes. From the 5' RACE reads, TCRdb called clonotypes with MiXCR, one entry per CDR3 protein. The data hold roughly 350,000 distinct CDR3 sequences, with roughly 8% observed a single time. This clonotype was observed many times. Its antigen is currently unknown. Findings and limits, study-wide: Within ankylosing spondylitis blood, a TCR beta motif made up of several highly homologous variants appeared to be characteristic.

The sequence came from a male donor with ankylosing spondylitis. The gene calls are TRBV15 and TRBJ2-2, with D possibly being TRBD1 or TRBD2 (6 bases each). Sequences were obtained from blood, either unsorted or a sorted T cell fraction (not recorded which). CDR3 residues: CASRGELGTGELFF. The CDR3 DNA is TGTGCCTCAAGGGGGGAGTTAGGCACCGGGGAGCTGTTTTTT.